This is a list of T cell receptor beta chains from one sample in a study of OX40 agonist ivuxolimab in advanced cancers. Sequencing was performed with immunoSEQ multiplex PCR; in TCRdb, only in-frame clones are kept and a portion is missing. The sample shows 70,000 to 75,000 clones, 80% to 95% of them seen only once. Here the sequenced sample was CD4+ or CD8+ T cells sorted from blood, taken in a trial of the OX40 agonist ivuxolimab. These receptors came from an adult with an advanced solid tumor such as melanoma, head and neck, liver or kidney cancer. Each CDR3 is given with its conserved first and last residue. The D gene is left open where the match is weak. Expanded clones get a size class; other rows say once, few or many, or leave the size out.

V gene	clone size	D gene	J gene	CDR3 DNA	CDR3 protein
TRBV9	once	TRBD1	TRBJ2-7	TGTGCCAGCAGCGTAGGTCTGGACAGGGGTTTCTACGAGCAGTACTTC	CASSVGLDRGFYEQYF
TRBV27	NA	NA	TRBJ2-5	TGTGCCAGCAGTTCACGACCCGGGCACCGGGGAGGAGAGACCCAGTACTTC	CASSSRPGHRGGETQYF
TRBV30	NA	NA	TRBJ2-7	TGTGCCTGGAGTGCGACCCACGAGCAGTACTTC	CAWSATHEQYF
TRBV19	NA	TRBD1	TRBJ2-7	TGTGCCAGTAGTATGCAGGGGGCCCACGAGCAGTACTTC	CASSMQGAHEQYF
TRBV19	NA	TRBD1	TRBJ1-5	TGTGCCAGTAGTATTCGACAGGGTAGTAATCAGCCCCAGCATTTT	CASSIRQGSNQPQHF
TRBV6-4	once	NA	TRBJ1-1	TGTGCCAGCAGTGTAGCAGCGAACACTGAAGCTTTCTTT	CASSVAANTEAFF
TRBV2	once	NA	TRBJ2-7	TGTGCCAGCAGCTACACTAGGAGCTACGAGCAGTACTTC	CASSYTRSYEQYF
TRBV25-1	NA	TRBD1	TRBJ1-6	TGTGCCAGCAGCTGGGACAGACGAAATTCACCCCTCCACTTT	CASSWDRRNSPLHF
TRBV7-2	NA	NA	TRBJ1-3	TGTGCCAGCAGCTTAGGGAGGTATACATCTGGAAACACCATATATTTT	CASSLGRYTSGNTIYF
TRBV7-8	NA	NA	TRBJ1-1	TGTGCCAGCAGCTTATACGGGGGCGCGTATGTGAACACTGAAGCTTTCTTT	CASSLYGGAYVNTEAFF
TRBV5-1	NA	NA	TRBJ2-2	TGCGCCAGCAGCCCGCATGTGTCGAGAGCCAACACCGGGGAGCTGTTTTTT	CASSPHVSRANTGELFF
TRBV7-8	NA	NA	TRBJ2-5	TGTGCCAGCAGCTTAGAGGGGACGGTCCAGGAGACCCAGTACTTC	CASSLEGTVQETQYF
TRBV29-1	NA	NA	TRBJ2-3	TGCAGCGTTGAAGTCGGGATCGGGACAACGCAGTATTTT	CSVEVGIGTTQYF
TRBV7-9	NA	TRBD1	TRBJ2-3	TGTGCCAGCAGTTTGGGACAGGGCATCGAAGATACGCAGTATTTT	CASSLGQGIEDTQYF
TRBV5-1	NA	TRBD1	TRBJ2-4	TGCGCCAGCAGCAGGGGGACAGGAGCCAAAAACATTCAGTACTTC	CASSRGTGAKNIQYF
TRBV9	NA	TRBD2	TRBJ2-7	TGTGCCAGCAGCGCAGGACTAGCGGATTCAGAGCAGTACTTC	CASSAGLADSEQYF
TRBV30	NA	NA	TRBJ2-3	TGTGCCTGGAGTGTACGTTCTAGCTTTCTCACAGATACGCAGTATTTT	CAWSVRSSFLTDTQYF
TRBV5-5	NA	NA	TRBJ1-5	TGTGCCAGCAGCTTGACCCCTGGACAGTATAGCAATCAGCCCCAGCATTTT	CASSLTPGQYSNQPQHF
TRBV11-2	NA	TRBD2	TRBJ2-7	TGTGCCAGCAGCAAACCCCGTGGCGGGAGCTCCTACGAGCAGTACTTC	CASSKPRGGSSYEQYF
TRBV2	NA	TRBD2	TRBJ2-5	TGTGCCAGCAGGGGGGGGGTAACCCAGTACTTC	CASRGGVTQYF
TRBV30	NA	TRBD2	TRBJ2-4	TGTGCCTGGAGCGGGGGACTAGCGGGAGTCATTCAGTACTTC	CAWSGGLAGVIQYF
TRBV10-2	NA	TRBD1	TRBJ1-1	TGCGCCAGCAGTGAACAGGGGGCGAGGGCTGAAGCTTTCTTT	CASSEQGARAEAFF
TRBV27	once	NA	TRBJ1-1	TGTGCCAGCAGTTTACTCATGAACACTGAAGCTTTCTTT	CASSLLMNTEAFF
TRBV30	NA	NA	TRBJ1-1	TGTGCCTGGAGTCCGAGCCTTGAAGCTTTCTTT	CAWSPSLEAFF
TRBV6-6	NA	TRBD1	TRBJ2-7	TGTGCCAGCAGTTACAGAGGACAGGGCGGATCCTACGAGCAGTACTTC	CASSYRGQGGSYEQYF
TRBV5-4	few	NA	TRBJ2-2	TGTGCCAGCACTCCGGGGGCAGGGAACACCGGGGAGCTGTTTTTT	CASTPGAGNTGELFF
TRBV19	NA	TRBD1	TRBJ2-7	TGTGCCAGTAGGCCCGGGACAGACTCCTACGAGCAGTACTTC	CASRPGTDSYEQYF
TRBV18	few	NA	TRBJ1-2	TGTGCCAGCTCACCACGCTCTTCTAACTATGGCTACACCTTC	CASSPRSSNYGYTF
TRBV28	NA	NA	TRBJ2-3	TGTGCCAGCATCTCCCTCCCGGGGGCGGCAGATACGCAGTATTTT	CASISLPGAADTQYF
TRBV19	NA	NA	TRBJ2-1	TGTGCCAGTAGTATAGGATCACGAGGGACTTACAATGAGCAGTTCTTC	CASSIGSRGTYNEQFF
TRBV6-1	once	TRBD1	TRBJ2-7	TGTGCCAGCAGCCTAGGACAGGGAGGATACGAGCAGTACTTC	CASSLGQGGYEQYF
TRBV19	once	TRBD1	TRBJ2-7	TGTGCCAGTAGTCCCCTACAGGGGCTTCACGAGCAGTACTTC	CASSPLQGLHEQYF
TRBV7-8	NA	NA	TRBJ2-1	TGTGCCAGCAGCCCGTCGGAGCTGATAACCTACAATGAGCAGTTCTTC	CASSPSELITYNEQFF
TRBV7-2	NA	TRBD1	TRBJ1-5	TGTGCCAGCAGCCCTGGGACAGGGGGCAATCTCAATCAGCCCCAGCATTTT	CASSPGTGGNLNQPQHF
TRBV6-1	NA	NA	TRBJ2-5	TGTGCCAGCAGTGCGGGCGTTACAGGAGGGGAGACCCAGTACTTC	CASSAGVTGGETQYF
TRBV5-1	NA	NA	TRBJ1-2	TGCGCCAGCAGCTTGTTTGCCGACTATGGCTACACCTTC	CASSLFADYGYTF
TRBV5-1	once	TRBD1	TRBJ2-5	TGCGCCAGCAGGGAGAAGGGACAGGGGCAAGAGACCCAGTACTTC	CASREKGQGQETQYF
TRBV19	NA	TRBD2	TRBJ2-7	TGTGCCAGTAGTAGGGCTAGCGGGGGCTCCTACGAGCAGTACTTC	CASSRASGGSYEQYF
TRBV9	NA	TRBD1	TRBJ2-7	TGTGCCAGCAGCGTCCGGCCCGGGACAGGGGGCTCGGAGCAGTACTTC	CASSVRPGTGGSEQYF
TRBV5-1	once	NA	TRBJ2-3	TGCGCCAGCAGCAAAGGACAGAACACAGATACGCAGTATTTT	CASSKGQNTDTQYF
TRBV6-5	NA	TRBD2	TRBJ2-7	TGTGCCAGCAGTTACGTAGCGGGACCATACGAGCAGTACTTC	CASSYVAGPYEQYF
TRBV5-4	once	NA	TRBJ2-1	TGTGCCAGCAGCTTGGGGGGATCATACAATGAGCAGTTCTTC	CASSLGGSYNEQFF
TRBV18	once	NA	TRBJ2-5	TGTGCCAGCTCACCATGGGGCAGGTCGGGGGAGACCCAGTACTTC	CASSPWGRSGETQYF
TRBV7-2	NA	NA	TRBJ1-1	TGTGCCAGCAGCTTCCGACAGGTCAGGAACACTGAAGCTTTCTTT	CASSFRQVRNTEAFF
TRBV5-1	NA	NA	TRBJ1-3	TGCGCCAGCAGCTTGAACTCCGGGAGCTCTGGAAACACCATATATTTT	CASSLNSGSSGNTIYF
TRBV14	NA	TRBD2	TRBJ2-1	TGTGCCAGCAGCCGCGAGACTAGCGGGACTAAAAATGAGCAGTTCTTC	CASSRETSGTKNEQFF
TRBV5-8	NA	NA	TRBJ2-5	TGTGCCAGCAGCTCCTACAGGGTTAGGAGAGAGACCCAGTACTTC	CASSSYRVRRETQYF
TRBV5-4	NA	NA	TRBJ2-3	TGTGCCAGCAGCTCTCGACGTAGCACAGATACGCAGTATTTT	CASSSRRSTDTQYF
TRBV7-9	NA	TRBD2	TRBJ2-5	TGTGCCAGCACGGCAGGGGCTAGCGGGAGCGGTCAAGAGACCCAGTACTTC	CASTAGASGSGQETQYF
TRBV19	NA	TRBD1	TRBJ1-2	TGTGCCAGTAGTAGCGACAGGGACTATGGCTACACCTTC	CASSSDRDYGYTF
TRBV19	NA	NA	TRBJ1-1	TGTGCCAGTACCCCCGCGGGACAATCATCAGTGAACACTGAAGCTTTCTTT	CASTPAGQSSVNTEAFF
TRBV7-2	NA	NA	TRBJ1-2	TGTGCCAGCAGCTTGAATTGGGTAGGCTATGGCTACACCTTC	CASSLNWVGYGYTF
TRBV4-1	NA	TRBD2	TRBJ2-3	TGCGCCAGCAGGGGGACTAGCGGGAGCACAGATACGCAGTATTTT	CASRGTSGSTDTQYF
TRBV5-1	NA	NA	TRBJ1-6	TGCGCCAGCACCACTGACAGACCCAAGGATAATTCACCCCTCCACTTT	CASTTDRPKDNSPLHF